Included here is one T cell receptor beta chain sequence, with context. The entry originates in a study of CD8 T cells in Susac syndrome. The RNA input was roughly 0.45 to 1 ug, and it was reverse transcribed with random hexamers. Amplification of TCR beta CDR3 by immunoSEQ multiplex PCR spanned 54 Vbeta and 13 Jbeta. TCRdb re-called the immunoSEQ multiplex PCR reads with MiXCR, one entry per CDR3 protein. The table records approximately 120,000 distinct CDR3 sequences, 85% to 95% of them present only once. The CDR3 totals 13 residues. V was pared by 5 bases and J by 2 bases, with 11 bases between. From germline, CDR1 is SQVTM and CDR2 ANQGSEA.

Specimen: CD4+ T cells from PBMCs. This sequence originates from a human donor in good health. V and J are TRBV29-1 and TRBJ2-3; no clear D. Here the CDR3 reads CSVRRASTDTQYF. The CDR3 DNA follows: TGCAGCGTTCGTCGGGCCTCCACAGATACGCAGTATTTT.